A single sample gave rise to the 26 T cell receptor beta chains below, sequenced in a study of OX40 agonist ivuxolimab in advanced cancers. Only in-frame clones appear in the TCRdb table, and some are missing; sequencing was by immunoSEQ multiplex PCR. The table shows 70,000 to 90,000 clones, with roughly nine tenths occurring only once. Sequenced material: CD4+ or CD8+ T cells sorted from blood, taken in a trial of the OX40 agonist ivuxolimab. The source of these receptors is an adult with an advanced solid tumor such as melanoma, head and neck, liver or kidney cancer.

The V call is TRBV27, the J call TRBJ2-3, with 9 bases aligning to TRBD2. The CDR3 spans 15 residues. V dropped 3 bases and J dropped 5; count of bases not matched to a gene: 6. Germline-derived CDR1 and CDR2 are MNHEY and SMNVEV (reference sequence). In nucleotides, the CDR3 is TGTGCCAGCAGTTTTTCCGCGGGGGGGGTAGATACGCAGTATTTT. It translates to CASSFSAGGVDTQYF.

This sequence joins TRBV6-1 and TRBJ2-5; a possible D gene is TRBD2 (5 bases). The CDR3 consists of 15 residues. V was trimmed by 0 bases and J by 3 bases, leaving 11 bases between them. Germline V gene lookup returns CDR1 MNHNS and CDR2 SASEGT. Written as DNA, the CDR3 is TGTGCCAGCAGTGAAGCGAGAGGGATGGAAGAGACCCAGTACTTC. It specifies CASSEARGMEETQYF.

This clone showed up just a few times. The chain joins TRBV30 to TRBJ1-4; a possible D gene is TRBD1 (5 bases). This CDR3 contains 13 residues. Germline CDR1 and CDR2: GTSNPN and SVGIG (reference sequence). V lost 2 bases to trimming and J lost 7 bases, with 11 bases between them. The CDR3 spells CAWSSRVGEKLFF. In DNA, the CDR3 is TGTGCCTGGAGTAGCAGGGTGGGTGAAAAACTGTTTTTT. Together with reference TRBV30 and TRBJ1-4, the CDR3 gives the full variable domain: SQTIHQWPATLVQPVGSPLSLECTVEGTSNPNLYWYRQAAGRGLQLLFYSVGIGQISSEVPQNLSASRPQDRQFILSSKKLLLSDSGFYLCAWSSRVGEKLFFGSGTQLSVL.

Regarding this clone: One end of the junction is discordant with germline, which a read error may explain. This chain uses TRBV7-7 with TRBJ2-2; a weak D match, TRBD1 (5 bases). The CDR3 totals 13 residues. Germline V CDR1 and CDR2: SSHAT, FNYEAQ (reference sequence). The CDR3 sequence: CASRDAGTGELFF. The CDR3 coding sequence is TGTGCTAGCAGGGATGCAGGGACCGGGGAGCTGTTTTTT.

The V gene is TRBV4-3, the J gene TRBJ2-1; 8 bases map to TRBD2. J gave up 5 bases and V 4 bases, and 7 bases lay outside the gene matches. Germline-derived CDR1 and CDR2 are LGHNA and YSLEER. The CDR3 length is 15 residues. This CDR3 reads CASSLTTSVNNEQFF. Here the CDR3 DNA reads TGCGCCAGCAGCCTTACGACTAGCGTAAACAATGAGCAGTTCTTC.

V usage is TRBV19 and J usage is TRBJ2-5; TRBD1 might be the D (6 bases). The ends were cut back, 2 bases at V and 2 bases at J, with 12 bases in the middle. The CDR3 is 15 amino acids. Germline assignment: CDR1 LNHDA and CDR2 SQIVND (reference sequence). CDR3 sequence reads: CASSIMTGLQETQYF. DNA for the CDR3: TGTGCCAGTAGTATAATGACAGGTCTGCAAGAGACCCAGTACTTC.

The chain joins TRBV4-3 to TRBJ2-1; the match to TRBD2 covers 9 bases. Germline trimming cut 1 base from V and 4 bases from J; bases unmatched to any gene: 8. The CDR3 runs 17 residues. The germline gives CDR1 LGHNA, CDR2 YSLEER. The CDR3 coding sequence is TGCGCCAGCAGCCAAGTCATAGCGGGGGAGGGGTACAATGAGCAGTTCTTC. Its translation is CASSQVIAGEGYNEQFF.

This clone was found once. The chain employs TRBV9 and TRBJ2-1, with D unclear. Germline values: CDR1 SGDLS, CDR2 YYNGEE. The CDR3 sequence is 15 residues long. Trimming removed 4 bases at V and 5 bases at J, with 16 bases between. CDR3 sequence (DNA): TGTGCCAGCAGCCCTACAATCAACCCCCACAATGAGCAGTTCTTC. Translated, it gives CASSPTINPHNEQFF.

The chain is built from TRBV11-2 and TRBJ2-7; D possibly matches TRBD1 or TRBD2 (5 bases each). Germline V gives CDR1 SGHAT, CDR2 FQNNGV. Trimming cost V 3 bases and J 2 bases, with 8 bases left between them. The CDR3 is made up of 13 amino acids. The CDR3 spells CASSLGPTYEQYV. The CDR3 DNA reads as TGTGCCAGCAGCTTGGGACCAACCTACGAGCAGTACGTC.

The count of this clone is one. CDR3 loop: CAWSGTSDYEQYV. The CDR3 DNA reads TGTGCCTGGAGTGGTACCTCCGACTACGAGCAGTACGTC. The V gene is TRBV30, the J gene TRBJ2-7; D is uncertain. The ends were cut back, 1 base at V and 3 bases at J, with 10 bases in the middle. The CDR3 is 13 residues long. The V gene's germline CDR1 is GTSNPN and CDR2 SVGIG (reference sequence).

The chain combines TRBV11-2 with TRBJ2-1; 8 nucleotides match TRBD2. After removal of 3 bases from V and 6 bases from J, the junction contained 7 bases not matched to a gene. Germline loops: CDR1 SGHAT, CDR2 FQNNGV. This CDR3 has 15 residues. CDR3 residues: CASSLGPGLANEQFF. The CDR3 nucleotides read TGTGCCAGCAGCTTGGGCCCCGGACTAGCCAATGAGCAGTTCTTC.

The chain employs TRBV28 and TRBJ1-6; D is perhaps TRBD1 (6 bases). V was cut by 6 bases and J by 9 bases, with 18 bases left in between. The CDR3 totals 15 residues. In germline, CDR1 is MDHEN, CDR2 SYDVKM. This chain's CDR3 is CASRRTGYFASPLHF. CDR3 sequence (DNA): TGTGCCAGCAGGCGTACAGGGTACTTCGCTTCACCCCTCCACTTT. Full variable domain (missing parts from reference TRBV28 and TRBJ1-6): DVKVTQSSRYLVKRTGEKVFLECVQDMDHENMFWYRQDPGLGLRLIYFSYDVKMKEKGDIPEGYSVSREKKERFSLILESASTNQTSMYLCASRRTGYFASPLHFGNGTRLTVT.

This clone was found a few times. The gene calls are TRBV7-9 and TRBJ1-2; D gene ambiguous. Germline V CDR1 and CDR2: SEHNR, FQNEAQ (reference sequence). This CDR3 region has 12 residues. The germline V and J ends were trimmed by 8 bases and 6 bases, with 13 bases remaining between them. This CDR3 reads CASLAGVDGYTF. The CDR3 coding sequence is TGTGCCAGCCTTGCTGGTGTGGATGGCTACACCTTC.

The chain has TRBV19 and TRBJ1-2, with unresolved D. CDR3 length: 13 amino acids. Germline V gene data show CDR1 as LNHDA and CDR2 as SQIVND (reference sequence). V gave up 5 bases and J gave up 7 bases, with 14 bases separating them. The CDR3 is CASSELGSAGYTF. Here the CDR3 DNA reads TGTGCCAGTAGTGAGTTGGGGTCCGCTGGCTACACCTTC.

The chain links TRBV6-5 to TRBJ2-7, with 9 bases matching TRBD1. Germline CDR1 reads MNHEY; CDR2 reads SVGAGI. The CDR3 is 14 residues long. J gave up 5 bases and V 4 bases, and 6 bases lay outside the gene matches. DNA for the CDR3: TGTGCCAGCAGTTTAGACAGGGGGTCCCACGAGCAGTACGTC. It translates to CASSLDRGSHEQYV.

This chain joins TRBV9 and TRBJ2-3; TRBD2 might be the D (6 bases). V lost 0 bases and J lost 1, with 9 bases in between. The CDR3 covers 15 residues. Germline V CDR1 and CDR2: SGDLS, YYNGEE. The CDR3 DNA reads as TGTGCCAGCAGCGTAGCGCAGCGGGGCACAGATACGCAGTATTTT. It translates to CASSVAQRGTDTQYF. The full variable domain, with the rest looked up from reference TRBV9 and TRBJ2-3, is DSGVTQTPKHLITATGQRVTLRCSPRSGDLSVYWYQQSLDQGLQFLIQYYNGEERAKGNILERFSAQQFPDLHSELNLSSLELGDSALYFCASSVAQRGTDTQYFGPGTRLTVL.

V and J are TRBV4-1 and TRBJ1-3; D perhaps matches TRBD1 (5 bases). With 0 bases removed from V and 2 bases from J, the gap between germline ends came to 11 bases. Germline-derived CDR1 and CDR2 are MGHRA and YSYEKL. The CDR3 sequence is 16 residues long. The CDR3 sequence: CASSQEGEGAGNTIYF. As DNA, the CDR3 is TGCGCCAGCAGCCAAGAGGGTGAAGGGGCTGGAAACACCATATATTTT.

In nucleotides, the CDR3 is TGCAGCGTTCAAAAGATAAACAGCGTCGAGCAGTACGTC. Translated: CSVQKINSVEQYV. The V and J genes are TRBV29-1 and TRBJ2-7; D is ambiguous. From germline, CDR1 is SQVTM and CDR2 ANQGSEA. V was clipped by 5 bases and J by 6 bases, with 17 bases between them. CDR3 length equals 13 residues.

This clone has only one observation. This chain connects TRBV6-5 to TRBJ2-7; the D call may be TRBD1 or TRBD2 (5 bases each). Trimming pared 2 bases from V and 5 bases from J, leaving 10 bases between. CDR1 is MNHEY, CDR2 SVGAGI, per germline. CDR3 size: 13 residues. The CDR3 bases are TGTGCCAGCAGTTACGTGGGGGTCCACGAGCAGTACTTC. This gives the protein CASSYVGVHEQYF.

V usage is TRBV2 and J usage is TRBJ2-7; TRBD1 agrees at 8 bases. Germline loops: CDR1 SNHLY, CDR2 FYNNEI. The CDR3 runs 13 residues. V shed 5 bases, J shed 4 bases, and the junction held 4 bases outside the gene matches. The CDR3 DNA reads as TGTGCCAGCAGTTTAGACAGGGGTTACGAGCAGTACTTC. Its translation: CASSLDRGYEQYF.

V gene TRBV19 combines with J gene TRBJ2-1; D is ambiguous. Germline assignment: CDR1 LNHDA and CDR2 SQIVND (reference sequence). V lost 3 bases, J lost 0 bases, and 3 bases lay in between. CDR3 length equals 13 residues. The DNA of the CDR3 is TGTGCCAGTAGTATTATCTCCTACAATGAGCAGTTCTTC. Translation gives CASSIISYNEQFF.

V is TRBV6-5 and J is TRBJ2-3, with D perhaps TRBD2 (6 bases). Deletions cut 7 bases from V and 4 bases from J, with 18 bases between. CDR1 is MNHEY, CDR2 SVGAGI, per germline. This CDR3 has 15 amino acids. The CDR3 sequence is CASTVAAGMADTQYF. The DNA for the CDR3 is TGTGCCAGCACCGTAGCGGCGGGTATGGCAGATACGCAGTATTTT.

This clone was recorded once. The chain employs TRBV13 and TRBJ2-7; D could derive from TRBD1 or TRBD2 (6 bases each). V was clipped by 1 base and J by 3 bases, with 10 bases between them. The germline CDR1 and CDR2 sequences are PRHDT and FYEKMQ (reference sequence). The CDR3 runs to 14 residues. CDR3 sequence: CASSLEGGHYEQYF. In DNA, the CDR3 is TGTGCCAGCAGCTTAGAGGGGGGCCACTACGAGCAGTACTTC.

This sequence joins TRBV6-5 and TRBJ1-2; D remains ambiguous. The CDR3 loop spans 13 amino acids. Germline V gives CDR1 MNHEY, CDR2 SVGAGI. V lost 2 bases and J lost 4, with 8 bases in between. This CDR3 is CASSYGSSYGYTF. In nucleotides, the CDR3 is TGTGCCAGCAGTTACGGTAGCTCCTATGGCTACACCTTC.

The CDR3 sequence is CASSLGTTELSEGKLFF. CDR3 sequence (DNA): TGTGCCAGCAGCTTAGGGACCACTGAGCTCTCAGAAGGAAAACTGTTTTTT. This chain connects TRBV7-9 to TRBJ1-4; D unclear. The CDR3 loop spans 17 amino acids. Trimming shortened V by 1 base and J by 10 bases, and 22 bases separated the two germline ends. Germline CDR1 SEHNR, CDR2 FQNEAQ (reference sequence).

CDR3 coding DNA: TGCGCCAGCAGCCAAGATCCCTCCGTCGGATGGACCCAGTACTTC. Translated: CASSQDPSVGWTQYF. This chain joins TRBV4-3 and TRBJ2-5; D not resolved. The germline V and J ends were trimmed by 0 bases and 7 bases, with 15 bases remaining between them. This CDR3 is built from 15 residues. Germline V lookup: CDR1 LGHNA, CDR2 YSLEER.